This T cell receptor beta chain was identified in a study of blood T cell repertoires in COVID-19. Study at large: Whether acute or convalescent, the COVID-19 samples came from the United States, Italy and Spain. The cDNA or gDNA used as material had been derived from T cells, B-cell-depleted T cells, or PBMCs.

Libraries were prepared by immunoSEQ multiplex PCR; TCRdb keeps only in-frame clonotypes and omits some of them. The repertoire holds roughly 180,000 clones, with about 86% as singletons. The germline CDR1 and CDR2 sequences are MGHDK and SYGVNS. The CDR3 consists of 14 residues. V was shortened by 3 bases and J by 5 bases, with 11 bases between the two germline ends. The source of this sequence is a woman between 25 and 40 years old with active or convalescent COVID-19. The genes are TRBV25-1 and TRBJ2-1; D is undetermined. What was sequenced was peripheral blood. CDR3 bases: TGTGCCAGCAGTGACCAACCTGAGGACAATGAGCAGTTCTTC. Protein product: CASSDQPEDNEQFF.